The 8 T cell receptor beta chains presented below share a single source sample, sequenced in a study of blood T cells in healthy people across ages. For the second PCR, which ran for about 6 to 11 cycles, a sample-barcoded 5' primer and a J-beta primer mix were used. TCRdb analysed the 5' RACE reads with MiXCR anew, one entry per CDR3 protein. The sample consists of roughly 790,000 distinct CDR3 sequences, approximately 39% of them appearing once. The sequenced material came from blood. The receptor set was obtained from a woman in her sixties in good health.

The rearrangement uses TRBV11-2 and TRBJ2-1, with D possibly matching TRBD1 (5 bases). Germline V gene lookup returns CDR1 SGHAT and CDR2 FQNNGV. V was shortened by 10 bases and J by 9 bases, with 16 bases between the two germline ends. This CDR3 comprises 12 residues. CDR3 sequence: CATSIGVGEQFF. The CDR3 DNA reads TGTGCCACCTCAATAGGGGTTGGTGAGCAGTTCTTC. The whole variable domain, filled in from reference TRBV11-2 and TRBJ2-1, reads EAGVAQSPRYKIIEKRQSVAFWCNPISGHATLYWYQQILGQGPKLLIQFQNNGVVDDSQLPKDRFSAERLKGVDSTLKIQPAKLEDSAVYLCATSIGVGEQFFGPGTRLTVL.

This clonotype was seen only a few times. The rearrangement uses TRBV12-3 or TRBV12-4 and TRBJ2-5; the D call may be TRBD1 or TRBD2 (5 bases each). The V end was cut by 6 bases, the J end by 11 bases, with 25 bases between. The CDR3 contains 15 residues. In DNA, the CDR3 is TGTGCCAGCAGCCCTAAGGCCCGGGACCCAATTCAGCAGTACTTC. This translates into CASSPKARDPIQQYF.

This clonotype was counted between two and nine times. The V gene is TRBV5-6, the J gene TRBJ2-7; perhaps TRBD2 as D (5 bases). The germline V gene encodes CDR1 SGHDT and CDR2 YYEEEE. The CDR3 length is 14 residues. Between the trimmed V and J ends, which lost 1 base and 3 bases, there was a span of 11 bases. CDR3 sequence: CASSLSLANYEQYF. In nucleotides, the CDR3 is TGTGCCAGCAGCTTGTCGCTAGCCAACTACGAGCAGTACTTC.

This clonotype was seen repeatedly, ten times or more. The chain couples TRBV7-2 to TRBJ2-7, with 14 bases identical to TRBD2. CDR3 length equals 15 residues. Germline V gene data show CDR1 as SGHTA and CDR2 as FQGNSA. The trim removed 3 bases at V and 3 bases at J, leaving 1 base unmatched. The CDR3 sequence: CASSFGTSGSYEQYF. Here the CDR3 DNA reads TGTGCCAGCAGCTTCGGGACTAGCGGGAGCTACGAGCAGTACTTC.

CDR3 sequence (DNA): TGTGCCAGCAGCCGTGAATCGGGACCGGGCGCCAAAAACATTCAGTACTTC. The encoded protein is CASSRESGPGAKNIQYF. The chain combines TRBV12-1 with TRBJ2-4; TRBD1 is the table's D call, not checked against the DNA. TRBV12-1 is marked as a pseudogene. The CDR3 extends over 17 amino acids.

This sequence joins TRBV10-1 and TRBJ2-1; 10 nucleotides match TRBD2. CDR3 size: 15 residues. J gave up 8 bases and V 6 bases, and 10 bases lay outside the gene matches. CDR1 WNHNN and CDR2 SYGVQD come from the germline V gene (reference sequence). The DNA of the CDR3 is TGCGCCAGCAGCCCCAGAGCGGGGGGGCAGGATGAGCAGTTCTTC. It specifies CASSPRAGGQDEQFF.

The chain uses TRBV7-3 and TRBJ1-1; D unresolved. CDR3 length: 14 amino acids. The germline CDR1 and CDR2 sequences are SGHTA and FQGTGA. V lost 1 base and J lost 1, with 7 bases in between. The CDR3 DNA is TGTGCCAGCAGCTTAAGCACACAGAACACTGAAGCTTTCTTT. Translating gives CASSLSTQNTEAFF. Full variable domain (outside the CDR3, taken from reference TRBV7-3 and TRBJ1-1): GAGVSQTPSNKVTEKGKYVELRCDPISGHTALYWYRQSLGQGPEFLIYFQGTGAADDSGLPNDRFFAVRPEGSVSTLKIQRTERGDSAVYLCASSLSTQNTEAFFGQGTRLTVV.

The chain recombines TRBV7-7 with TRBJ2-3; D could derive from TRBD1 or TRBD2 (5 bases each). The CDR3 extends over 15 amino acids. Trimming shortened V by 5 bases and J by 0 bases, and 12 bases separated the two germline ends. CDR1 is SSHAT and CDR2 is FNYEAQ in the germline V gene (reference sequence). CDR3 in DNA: TGTGCCAGCAGCCTCCTCGGGGACAGCACAGATACGCAGTATTTT. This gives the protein CASSLLGDSTDTQYF.